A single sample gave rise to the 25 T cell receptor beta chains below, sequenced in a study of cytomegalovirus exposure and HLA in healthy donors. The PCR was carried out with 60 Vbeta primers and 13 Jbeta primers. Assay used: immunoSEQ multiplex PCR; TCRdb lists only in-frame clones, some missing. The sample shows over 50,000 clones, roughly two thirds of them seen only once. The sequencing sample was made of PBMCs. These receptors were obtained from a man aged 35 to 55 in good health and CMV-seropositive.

CDR3 loop: CASSEHRTSEGRGQFF. Here the CDR3 DNA reads TGTGCCAGCAGCGAACATCGGACTAGCGAGGGAAGGGGGCAGTTCTTC. V gene TRBV9 combines with J gene TRBJ2-1, with 9 bases lining up with TRBD2. The CDR3 loop spans 16 amino acids. The V gene end was trimmed by 3 bases and the J gene end by 12 bases; junction bases not matched to a gene: 16. Germline V gives CDR1 SGDLS, CDR2 YYNGEE.

The CDR3 is CASSLSLEQYF. CDR3 coding DNA: TGTGCCAGCAGCTTATCCCTCGAGCAGTACTTC. V is TRBV7-8 and J is TRBJ2-7; D uncertain. CDR1 is SGHVS and CDR2 is FQNEAQ in the germline V gene. Deletions cut 2 bases from V and 6 bases from J, with 5 bases between. This CDR3 is built from 11 residues.

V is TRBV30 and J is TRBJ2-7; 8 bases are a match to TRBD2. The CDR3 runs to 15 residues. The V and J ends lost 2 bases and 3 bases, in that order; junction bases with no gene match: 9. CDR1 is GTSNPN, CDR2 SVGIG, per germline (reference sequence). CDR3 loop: CAWSTSGGGIYEQYF. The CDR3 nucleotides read TGTGCCTGGAGTACTTCTGGCGGGGGGATCTACGAGCAGTACTTC.

CDR3 coding DNA: TGTGCCTGGAGTCCAAGGACAGGGAAGGTCGGAAACACCATATATTTT. Translating it yields CAWSPRTGKVGNTIYF. The chain carries TRBV30 and TRBJ1-3; 8 bases are a match to TRBD1. V dropped 2 bases and J dropped 4; count of bases not matched to a gene: 10. This CDR3 is built from 16 residues. In germline, CDR1 is GTSNPN, CDR2 SVGIG (reference sequence).

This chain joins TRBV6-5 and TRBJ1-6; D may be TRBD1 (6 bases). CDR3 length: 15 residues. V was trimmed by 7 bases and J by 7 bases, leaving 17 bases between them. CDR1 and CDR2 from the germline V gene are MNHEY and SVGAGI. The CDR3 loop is CASIKPTGMNSPLHF. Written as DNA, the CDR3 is TGTGCCAGCATCAAACCAACAGGGATGAATTCACCCCTCCACTTT.

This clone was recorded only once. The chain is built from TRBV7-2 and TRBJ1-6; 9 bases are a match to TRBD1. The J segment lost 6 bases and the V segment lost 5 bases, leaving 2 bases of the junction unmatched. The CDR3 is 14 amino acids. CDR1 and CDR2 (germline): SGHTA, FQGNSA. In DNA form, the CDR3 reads TGTGCCAGCAGCGTGGGACAGGGTAATTCACCCCTCCACTTT. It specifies CASSVGQGNSPLHF.

This chain's CDR3 is CASSLIRRGGMNEQFF. The CDR3 nucleotides are TGTGCCAGCAGCTTAATTCGGCGGGGGGGTATGAATGAGCAGTTCTTC. This chain uses TRBV7-3 with TRBJ2-1; 9 nucleotides align to TRBD2. The V segment lost 1 base and the J segment 7 bases; nucleotides outside the gene matches: 8. The V gene's germline CDR1 is SGHTA and CDR2 FQGTGA. This CDR3 comprises 16 residues.

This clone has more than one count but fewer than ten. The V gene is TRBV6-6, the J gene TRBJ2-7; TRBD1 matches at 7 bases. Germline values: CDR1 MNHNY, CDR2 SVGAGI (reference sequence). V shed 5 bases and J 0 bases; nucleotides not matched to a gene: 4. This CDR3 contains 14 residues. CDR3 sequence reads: CASSRGQHSYEQYF. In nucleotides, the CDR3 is TGTGCCAGCAGTCGGGGACAGCACTCCTACGAGCAGTACTTC.

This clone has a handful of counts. Here the CDR3 DNA reads TGTGCCAGCAGCGTTTCCCTCCCGGGTGGCTACACCTTC. Its translation: CASSVSLPGGYTF. The rearrangement links TRBV9 to TRBJ1-2; D is unclear. V shed 2 bases and J shed 7 bases, with 12 bases lying between them. CDR1 and CDR2 (germline): SGDLS, YYNGEE. The CDR3 loop spans 13 amino acids.

The CDR3 DNA reads TGTGCAACCCGGGTTGTAGAGAACGAGCAGTACTTC. Protein product: CATRVVENEQYF. The V call is TRBV12-2, the J call TRBJ2-7; TRBD2 is the table's D call, not checked against the DNA. TRBV12-2 is noted as a pseudogene. This CDR3 spans 12 amino acids.

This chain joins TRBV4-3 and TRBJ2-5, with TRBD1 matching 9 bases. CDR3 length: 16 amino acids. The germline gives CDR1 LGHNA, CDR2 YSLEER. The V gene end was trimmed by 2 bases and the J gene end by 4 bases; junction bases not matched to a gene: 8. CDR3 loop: CASSQSPSTGGETQYF. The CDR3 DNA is TGCGCCAGCAGCCAAAGCCCCTCGACAGGGGGAGAGACCCAGTACTTC.

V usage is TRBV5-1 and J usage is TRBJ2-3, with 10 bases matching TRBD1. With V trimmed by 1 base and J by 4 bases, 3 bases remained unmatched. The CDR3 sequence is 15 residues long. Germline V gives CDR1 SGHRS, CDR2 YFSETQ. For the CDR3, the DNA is TGCGCCAGCAGCTTGTCGGGACAGGGGTCAGATACGCAGTATTTT. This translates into CASSLSGQGSDTQYF.

CDR3 loop: CASSIGGGGRETQYF. The CDR3, as DNA: TGTGCCAGTAGTATAGGTGGGGGGGGCCGGGAGACCCAGTACTTC. The V call is TRBV19, the J call TRBJ2-5, with D possibly being TRBD2 (7 bases). Germline V gives CDR1 LNHDA, CDR2 SQIVND (reference sequence). The CDR3 consists of 15 residues. Trimming cost V 1 base and J 5 bases, with 14 bases left between them.

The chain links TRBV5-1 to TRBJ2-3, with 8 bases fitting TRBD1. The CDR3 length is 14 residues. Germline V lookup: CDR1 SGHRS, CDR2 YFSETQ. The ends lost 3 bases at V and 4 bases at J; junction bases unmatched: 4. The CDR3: CASSWAGGPDTQYF. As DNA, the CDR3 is TGCGCCAGCAGCTGGGCAGGGGGCCCAGATACGCAGTATTTT.

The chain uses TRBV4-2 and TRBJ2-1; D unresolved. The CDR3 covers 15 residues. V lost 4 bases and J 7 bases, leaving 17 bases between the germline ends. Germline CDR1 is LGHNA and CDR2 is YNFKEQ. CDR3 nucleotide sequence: TGTGCCAGCAGCCCCCTATCTAGTTCGGCAAATGAGCAGTTCTTC. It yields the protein CASSPLSSSANEQFF.

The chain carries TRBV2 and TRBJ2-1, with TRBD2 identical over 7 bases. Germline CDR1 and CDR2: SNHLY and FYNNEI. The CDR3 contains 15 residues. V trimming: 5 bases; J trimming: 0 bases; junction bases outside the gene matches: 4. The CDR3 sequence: CASSPAGSSYNEQFF. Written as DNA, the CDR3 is TGTGCCAGCAGTCCAGCGGGGAGCTCCTACAATGAGCAGTTCTTC.

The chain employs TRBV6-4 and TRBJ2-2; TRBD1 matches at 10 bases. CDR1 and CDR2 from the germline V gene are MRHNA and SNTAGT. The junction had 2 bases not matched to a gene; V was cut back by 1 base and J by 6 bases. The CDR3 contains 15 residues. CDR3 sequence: CASSDWDRGSGELFF. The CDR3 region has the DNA TGTGCCAGCAGTGACTGGGACAGGGGTTCCGGGGAGCTGTTTTTT.

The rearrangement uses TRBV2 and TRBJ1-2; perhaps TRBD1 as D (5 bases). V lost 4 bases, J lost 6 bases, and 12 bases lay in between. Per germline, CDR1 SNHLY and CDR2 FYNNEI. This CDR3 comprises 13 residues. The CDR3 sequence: CASSAEGVDGYTF. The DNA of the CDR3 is TGTGCCAGCAGTGCTGAAGGGGTGGATGGCTACACCTTC.

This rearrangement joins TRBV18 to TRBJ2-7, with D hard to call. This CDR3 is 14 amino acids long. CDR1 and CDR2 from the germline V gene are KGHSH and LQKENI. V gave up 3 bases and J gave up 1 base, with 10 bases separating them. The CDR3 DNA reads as TGTGCCAGCTCACCTAGTCCCCAATCCTACGAGCAGTACTTC. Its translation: CASSPSPQSYEQYF.

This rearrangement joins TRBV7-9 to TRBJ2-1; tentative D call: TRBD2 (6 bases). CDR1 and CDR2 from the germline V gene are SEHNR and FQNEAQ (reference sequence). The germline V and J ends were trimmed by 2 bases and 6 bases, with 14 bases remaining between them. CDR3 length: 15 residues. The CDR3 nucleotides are TGTGCCAGCAGCTTAAGACTAGGGGCTCCCAATGAGCAGTTCTTC. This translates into CASSLRLGAPNEQFF.

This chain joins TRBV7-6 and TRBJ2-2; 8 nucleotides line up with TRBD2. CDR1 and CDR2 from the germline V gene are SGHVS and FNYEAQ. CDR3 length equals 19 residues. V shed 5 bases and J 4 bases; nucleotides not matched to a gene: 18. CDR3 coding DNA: TGTGCCAGCAGCCCGAAGACCGGGACTAGAGGGCCCAGCACCGGGGAGCTGTTTTTT. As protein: CASSPKTGTRGPSTGELFF.

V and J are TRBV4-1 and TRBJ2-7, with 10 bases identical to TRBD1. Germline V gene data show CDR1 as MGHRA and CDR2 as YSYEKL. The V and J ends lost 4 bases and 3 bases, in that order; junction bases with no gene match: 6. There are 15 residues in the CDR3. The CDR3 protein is CASSLTGTGVYEQYF. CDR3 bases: TGCGCCAGCAGCCTGACCGGGACAGGGGTCTACGAGCAGTACTTC.

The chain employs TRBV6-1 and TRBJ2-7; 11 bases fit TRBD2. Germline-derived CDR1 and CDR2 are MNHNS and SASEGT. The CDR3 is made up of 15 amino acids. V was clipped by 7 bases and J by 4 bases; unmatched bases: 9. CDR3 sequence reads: CASNRELAGAYEQYF. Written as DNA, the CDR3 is TGTGCCAGCAATCGGGAACTAGCGGGAGCTTACGAGCAGTACTTC.

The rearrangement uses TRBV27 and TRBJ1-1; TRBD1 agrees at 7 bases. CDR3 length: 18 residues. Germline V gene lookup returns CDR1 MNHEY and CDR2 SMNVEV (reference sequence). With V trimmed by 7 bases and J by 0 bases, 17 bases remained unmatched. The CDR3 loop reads CASNPIAGTDTLNTEAFF. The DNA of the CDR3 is TGTGCCAGCAATCCCATCGCCGGGACAGATACTCTGAACACTGAAGCTTTCTTT.

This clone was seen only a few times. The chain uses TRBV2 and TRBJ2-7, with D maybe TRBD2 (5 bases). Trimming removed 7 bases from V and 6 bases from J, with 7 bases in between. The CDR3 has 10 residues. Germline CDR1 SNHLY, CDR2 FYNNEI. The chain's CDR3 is CASIRGEQYF. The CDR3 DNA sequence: TGTGCCAGCATTCGGGGCGAGCAGTACTTC.